This T cell receptor (beta chain) was sequenced during a study of T cell responses to AZD1222 COVID-19 vaccine. Notes on the study in general: AZD1222 recipients seropositive at baseline numbered only 5 or 6.

On this clone itself: What it binds is not known.

Only in-frame clones appear in the TCRdb table, and some are missing; sequencing was by immunoSEQ multiplex PCR. The sample comprises roughly 60,000 clones, around 80% of which are singletons, and 20% rests with the top ten. The germline CDR1 and CDR2 sequences are SGHTA and FQGNSA. The CDR3 runs 19 residues. V dropped 2 bases and J dropped 4 bases, with 24 bases sitting between them. The origin of this receptor is an adult in good health. The sample here was peripheral blood, taken on day 0 of AZD1222 vaccination. V is TRBV7-2 and J is TRBJ2-1; maybe TRBD2 (5 bases). The CDR3 DNA follows: TGTGCCAGCAGCTTAAGGAATATAGGGTCTAGCTTGGGATACAATGAGCAGTTCTTC. It codes for CASSLRNIGSSLGYNEQFF.